These 27 T cell receptor beta chains share one sample of origin, sequenced in a study of CD8 T cells in Susac syndrome. RNA amounts of roughly 0.45 to 1 ug underwent reverse transcription with random hexamers. TCRdb re-called the immunoSEQ multiplex PCR reads through MiXCR, storing one row per CDR3 protein. The repertoire includes more than 95,000 distinct CDR3 sequences, around 94% of them detected once, and roughly 0.087% sits in the top ten. The specimen was CD4+ T cells from PBMCs. These receptors originate from a human donor in good health.

This chain uses TRBV7-9 with TRBJ1-2; D possibly corresponds to TRBD1 (5 bases). CDR3 length: 13 residues. Trimming left V 5 bases short and J 7 bases short, with 14 bases between. CDR1 and CDR2 from the germline V gene are SEHNR and FQNEAQ (reference sequence). CDR3 in DNA: TGTGCCAGCAGCAGCGCAGGGTATTTTGGCTACACCTTC. Its translation: CASSSAGYFGYTF.

The rearrangement joins TRBV2 to TRBJ2-7; the D is unclear. The CDR3 consists of 15 residues. Germline V gives CDR1 SNHLY, CDR2 FYNNEI. Trimming cost V 6 bases and J 9 bases, with 24 bases left between them. The CDR3 DNA sequence: TGTGCCAGCAGGCCGACATACGTACCCCCTACGAGGCAGTACTTC. Residues: CASRPTYVPPTRQYF.

A single count supports this clonotype. The chain carries TRBV5-1 and TRBJ2-7; no reliable D call. The CDR3 length is 14 residues. The ends were cut back, 1 base at V and 2 bases at J, with 10 bases in the middle. The germline gives CDR1 SGHRS, CDR2 YFSETQ. The CDR3 DNA reads as TGCGCCAGCAGCTTGAACGCCGGAACCTACGAGCAGTACTTC. It yields the protein CASSLNAGTYEQYF. Full variable domain (rest looked up from reference TRBV5-1 and TRBJ2-7): KAGVTQTPRYLIKTRGQQVTLSCSPISGHRSVSWYQQTPGQGLQFLFEYFSETQRNKGNFPGRFSGRQFSNSRSEMNVSTLELGDSALYLCASSLNAGTYEQYFGPGTRLTVT.

V is TRBV2 and J is TRBJ2-1; 9 nucleotides line up with TRBD2. This CDR3 is built from 16 residues. Trimming took 6 bases from V and 0 from J; bases not matched to a gene: 6. Germline CDR1 is SNHLY and CDR2 is FYNNEI. CDR3 sequence reads: CASRTSGRSSYNEQFF. In DNA, the CDR3 is TGTGCCAGCAGGACTAGCGGACGGAGCTCCTACAATGAGCAGTTCTTC.

The V gene is TRBV3-1, the J gene TRBJ1-1; perhaps TRBD1 as D (5 bases). CDR3 length: 14 residues. Germline V gene lookup returns CDR1 LGHDT and CDR2 YNNKEL (reference sequence). Deletions cut 4 bases from V and 8 bases from J, with 17 bases between. The DNA of the CDR3 is TGTGCCAGCAGCCCCAGGGTACCGATTCAGGAAGCTTTCTTT. Amino acids: CASSPRVPIQEAFF.

CDR3 region: CASTYGGGFHEQYF. In nucleotides, the CDR3 is TGTGCCAGCACCTACGGAGGGGGATTCCACGAGCAGTACTTC. The chain recombines TRBV12-3 or TRBV12-4 with TRBJ2-7, with D tentatively TRBD1 or TRBD2 (6 bases each). Trimming pared 7 bases from V and 5 bases from J, leaving 18 bases between. The CDR3 is made up of 14 amino acids.

The chain combines TRBV5-4 with TRBJ2-7; 7 bases are a match to TRBD2. J gave up 2 bases and V 0 bases, and 5 bases lay outside the gene matches. The CDR3 length is 15 residues. CDR1 and CDR2 (germline): SGHNT, YYREEE (reference sequence). The CDR3 nucleotides read TGTGCCAGCAGCTTGGCGGGAGGCGGAACCTACGAGCAGTACTTC. Translation gives CASSLAGGGTYEQYF.

The rearrangement links TRBV4-2 to TRBJ1-1, with TRBD1 matching 7 bases. J was trimmed by 13 bases and V by 1 base; bases with no gene match: 15. Germline CDR1 LGHNA, CDR2 YNFKEQ. The CDR3 consists of 15 residues. DNA for the CDR3: TGTGCCAGCAGCCAAGTAACGCGTAAGACAGGGTATGTTTTCTTT. This codes for CASSQVTRKTGYVFF.

This rearrangement joins TRBV4-1 to TRBJ2-1, with 9 positions matching TRBD2. V lost 1 base to trimming and J lost 7 bases; unmatched junction nucleotides: 11. The CDR3 contains 17 residues. Per the germline V gene, CDR1 is MGHRA and CDR2 is YSYEKL. CDR3 in amino acids: CASSQGGYRLAENEQFF. The CDR3 nucleotides read TGCGCCAGCAGCCAAGGAGGCTACAGACTAGCGGAAAATGAGCAGTTCTTC.

The J gene is TRBJ2-7, the V gene TRBV11-2; 8 positions agree with TRBD2. The CDR3 extends over 15 amino acids. Germline V gives CDR1 SGHAT, CDR2 FQNNGV. J was trimmed by 2 bases and V by 1 base; bases with no gene match: 4. The CDR3 bases are TGTGCCAGCAGCTTAGGTGGAGCGGGGGCCTACGAGCAGTACTTC. Translation: CASSLGGAGAYEQYF.

This chain uses TRBV20-1 with TRBJ2-3; 7 bases align to TRBD2. The CDR3 has 15 amino acids. Trimming at V came to 1 base and at J to 4 bases, leaving 8 bases not matched to a gene. Germline V gene sequence: CDR1 DFQATT, CDR2 SNEGSKA (reference sequence). CDR3 amino acids: CSARGPAGPSDTQYF. CDR3 DNA: TGCAGTGCTAGAGGCCCAGCGGGACCGTCAGATACGCAGTATTTT.

J is TRBJ2-1 and V is TRBV5-1; 7 nucleotides align to TRBD1. The CDR3 has 15 residues. V lost 1 base and J lost 4; bases outside the gene matches: 5. Looked up from germline, CDR1 is SGHRS and CDR2 is YFSETQ. The CDR3 sequence: CASSLQGQLYNEQFF. DNA for the CDR3: TGCGCCAGCAGCTTGCAGGGACAGCTGTACAATGAGCAGTTCTTC.

The chain joins TRBV18 to TRBJ2-2; 9 positions agree with TRBD1. Germline CDR1 and CDR2: KGHSH and LQKENI. V lost 2 bases, J lost 14 bases, and 18 bases stayed unmatched. This CDR3 contains 17 residues. This CDR3 is CASSPRTGVGTILRLFF. The CDR3 DNA follows: TGTGCCAGCTCACCAAGGACAGGGGTTGGGACCATTCTTCGCCTGTTTTTT.

The V and J genes are TRBV2 and TRBJ1-5, with no clear D. The CDR3 has 11 amino acids. Per the germline V gene, CDR1 is SNHLY and CDR2 is FYNNEI. V lost 8 bases to trimming and J lost 5 bases, with 7 bases between them. The CDR3 here is CASSTDQPQHF. DNA of the CDR3: TGTGCCAGCTCGACGGATCAGCCCCAGCATTTT.

V and J are TRBV7-2 and TRBJ1-1; D might be TRBD1 (6 bases). The CDR3 length is 15 residues. Germline V lookup: CDR1 SGHTA, CDR2 FQGNSA. V was clipped by 5 bases and J by 2 bases, with 15 bases between them. The CDR3 DNA sequence: TGTGCCAGCAGCCGGCCAAGACAGGCTAACACTGAAGCTTTCTTT. It translates to CASSRPRQANTEAFF.

The chain employs TRBV20-1 and TRBJ2-7, with D unclear. CDR1 DFQATT and CDR2 SNEGSKA come from the germline V gene (reference sequence). V was trimmed by 1 base and J by 2 bases, leaving 6 bases between them. The CDR3 totals 12 residues. This CDR3 is CSARVATYEQYF. DNA for the CDR3: TGCAGTGCTAGAGTGGCTACCTACGAGCAGTACTTC.

The genes are TRBV9 and TRBJ2-7; maybe TRBD1 (6 bases). V gave up 4 bases and J gave up 1 base, with 18 bases separating them. CDR3 length equals 16 residues. Per the germline V gene, CDR1 is SGDLS and CDR2 is YYNGEE. CDR3 in DNA: TGTGCCAGCAGCCAACCCCCAGGACAGAATTCCTACGAGCAGTACTTC. Protein product: CASSQPPGQNSYEQYF.

The chain has TRBV12-3 or TRBV12-4 and TRBJ1-2; D is undetermined. Trimming stripped 1 base from V and 7 bases from J, with 10 bases between. CDR3 length: 13 residues. This CDR3 is CASSLEARAGYTF. CDR3 coding DNA: TGTGCCAGCAGTTTAGAGGCGAGGGCTGGCTACACCTTC.

J is TRBJ2-2 and V is TRBV7-8; either TRBD1 or TRBD2 may fit D (6 bases each). The CDR3 is 15 residues long. Germline CDR1 and CDR2: SGHVS and FQNEAQ. V shed 5 bases and J shed 5 bases, with 15 bases lying between them. This chain's CDR3 is CASSRGQGGTGELFF. Here the CDR3 DNA reads TGTGCCAGCAGCCGGGGGCAGGGAGGAACCGGGGAGCTGTTTTTT.

This chain joins TRBV9 and TRBJ1-3; D is unresolved. Trimming took 0 bases from V and 6 from J, leaving 13 bases between them. The CDR3 runs to 15 residues. Germline CDR1 SGDLS, CDR2 YYNGEE. As DNA, the CDR3 is TGTGCCAGCAGCGTAGATGGAGTCGGAATAAACACCATATATTTT. This sequence encodes CASSVDGVGINTIYF.

V and J are TRBV7-2 and TRBJ2-3, with D unclear. Trimming left V 1 base short and J 6 bases short, with 8 bases between. The CDR3 covers 13 residues. Germline V gene data show CDR1 as SGHTA and CDR2 as FQGNSA. The CDR3 protein is CASSLGLQDTQYF. The DNA of the CDR3 is TGTGCCAGCAGCTTAGGTTTGCAGGATACGCAGTATTTT.

The sample holds a few counts of this clonotype. V usage is TRBV5-1 and J usage is TRBJ1-1; D gene uncertain. CDR1 is SGHRS and CDR2 is YFSETQ in the germline V gene. This CDR3 has 16 amino acids. V was pared by 0 bases and J by 0 bases, with 12 bases between. CDR3 sequence (DNA): TGCGCCAGCAGCTTGGCATTGTATGGGCTGAACACTGAAGCTTTCTTT. Protein sequence: CASSLALYGLNTEAFF.

The chain links TRBV7-9 to TRBJ1-4; TRBD1 matches 10 bases. The germline CDR1 and CDR2 sequences are SEHNR and FQNEAQ (reference sequence). The trim removed 1 base at V and 10 bases at J, leaving 12 bases unmatched. The CDR3 has 17 amino acids. The CDR3 nucleotides are TGTGCCAGCAGCTTAGGGAGAGCCCGGGACAGGGGAGGAAAACTGTTTTTT. It yields the protein CASSLGRARDRGGKLFF.

This chain connects TRBV6-6 to TRBJ2-3; D may match TRBD1 or TRBD2 (5 bases each). Germline CDR1 reads MNHNY; CDR2 reads SVGAGI (reference sequence). Deletions cut 4 bases from V and 4 bases from J, with 9 bases between. The CDR3 is made up of 13 amino acids. The CDR3 DNA reads TGTGCCAGCAGTTCCCGGGGCTCAGATACGCAGTATTTT. This gives the protein CASSSRGSDTQYF.

For this clonotype: One junction end does not reproduce the germline sequence, and a read error may be involved. This sequence joins TRBV7-2 and TRBJ2-7; TRBD2 matches at 9 bases. The germline V gene encodes CDR1 SGHTA and CDR2 FQGNSA. This CDR3 is built from 13 residues. This CDR3 reads CASSPRLAEEQYF. The CDR3, as DNA: TGTGCCAGCAGCCCCCGACTAGCGGAAGAGCAGTATTTC.

The genes are TRBV12-3 or TRBV12-4 and TRBJ2-5; 11 bases fit TRBD2. V was pared by 10 bases and J by 0 bases, with 13 bases of the junction left unmatched. The CDR3 runs to 17 residues. In nucleotides, the CDR3 is TGTGCCACTCACCCTCCGGGACTAGCGGAGAACCAAGAGACCCAGTACTTC. Its protein product is CATHPPGLAENQETQYF.

This clonotype has just one count. The V gene is TRBV29-1, the J gene TRBJ2-2; D is perhaps TRBD1 (6 bases). The V end lost 3 bases, the J end lost 6 bases, and 14 bases lay between the germline ends. Germline V gives CDR1 SQVTM, CDR2 ANQGSEA. This CDR3 comprises 14 residues. Written as DNA, the CDR3 is TGCAGCGTTGACAGGCCTGAGGGGGCCGGGGAGCTGTTTTTT. It encodes CSVDRPEGAGELFF.